The 27 T cell receptor beta chains given below trace back to one sample, sequenced in a study of cytomegalovirus exposure and HLA in healthy donors. With 60 Vbeta and 13 Jbeta primers, the PCR was carried out. The data were produced by immunoSEQ multiplex PCR, yet TCRdb's version contains in-frame clones alone and is incomplete. The top ten clones hold approximately 4% of a sample with 150,000 to 170,000 clones, 70% to 80% of them seen once. Sequencing was done on a sample of PBMCs. These receptors originate from a middle-aged woman in good health and CMV-seronegative.

The CDR3 sequence: CASSQSLPGQHYEQYF. DNA of the CDR3: TGTGCCAGCAGTCAATCCTTACCGGGACAGCACTACGAGCAGTACTTC. The chain combines TRBV2 with TRBJ2-7; TRBD1 aligns across 7 bases. The CDR3 is 16 amino acids. The ends lost 5 bases at V and 3 bases at J; junction bases unmatched: 13. Germline loops: CDR1 SNHLY, CDR2 FYNNEI.

This chain links TRBV6-1 with TRBJ2-7, with 11 bases identical to TRBD2. With V trimmed by 1 base and J by 2 bases, 1 base remained unmatched. Looked up from germline, CDR1 is MNHNS and CDR2 is SASEGT. CDR3 length equals 15 residues. The DNA of the CDR3 is TGTGCCAGCAGTGAAGAACTAGCGGGAGCCTACGAGCAGTACTTC. Its protein product is CASSEELAGAYEQYF.

The chain joins TRBV11-3 to TRBJ2-7; TRBD1 matches 9 bases. CDR3 length: 13 residues. CDR1 is SGHNT and CDR2 is YENEEA in the germline V gene. With V trimmed by 5 bases and J by 6 bases, 5 bases remained unmatched. CDR3 bases: TGTGCCAGCAGCCGGGACAGGGTGTCCGAGCAGTACTTC. Translated: CASSRDRVSEQYF.

V is TRBV6-6 and J is TRBJ2-7, with TRBD1 matching over 9 bases. Germline V gives CDR1 MNHNY, CDR2 SVGAGI (reference sequence). The junction had 7 bases not matched to a gene; V was cut back by 7 bases and J by 3 bases. The CDR3 runs 14 residues. CDR3: CASTGPGQGYEQYF. CDR3 nucleotides: TGTGCCAGCACCGGCCCGGGACAGGGCTACGAGCAGTACTTC.

V is TRBV12-5 and J is TRBJ1-1, with 7 bases matching TRBD1. V trimming: 7 bases; J trimming: 6 bases; junction bases outside the gene matches: 11. CDR1 is LGHNT, CDR2 FRNRAP, per germline. CDR3 length: 14 amino acids. CDR3 sequence reads: CASVLPNRGPEAFF. CDR3 in DNA: TGTGCTAGTGTCCTCCCAAACAGGGGCCCTGAAGCTTTCTTT.

This chain joins TRBV2 and TRBJ2-1; D might be TRBD2 (5 bases). The ends were cut back, 3 bases at V and 6 bases at J, with 6 bases in the middle. Germline-derived CDR1 and CDR2 are SNHLY and FYNNEI. This CDR3 is built from 12 residues. The CDR3 here is CASSDGVNEQFF. DNA for the CDR3: TGTGCCAGCAGTGACGGGGTCAATGAGCAGTTCTTC.

The CDR3 sequence is CASSLGQGGSYEQYF. The DNA of the CDR3 is TGTGCCAGCAGCTTAGGACAGGGCGGTTCGTACGAGCAGTACTTC. The rearrangement links TRBV11-2 to TRBJ2-7, with 7 bases matching TRBD1. The CDR3 is 15 amino acids. The V and J ends lost 1 base and 4 bases, in that order; junction bases with no gene match: 7. Germline V gene data show CDR1 as SGHAT and CDR2 as FQNNGV.

The chain links TRBV27 to TRBJ1-5, with 7 bases fitting TRBD1. The trim removed 9 bases at V and 2 bases at J, leaving 7 bases unmatched. CDR1 is MNHEY and CDR2 is SMNVEV in the germline V gene (reference sequence). The length of the CDR3 is 14 residues. CDR3 sequence reads: CASRPGGGNQPQHF. In DNA, the CDR3 is TGTGCCAGTCGACCAGGGGGAGGCAATCAGCCCCAGCATTTT.

The chain links TRBV7-9 to TRBJ2-5; D call uncertain. This CDR3 is 14 amino acids long. V lost 3 bases and J lost 5, with 13 bases in between. Germline V lookup: CDR1 SEHNR, CDR2 FQNEAQ (reference sequence). The CDR3 is CASSFRGGLETQYF. Written as DNA, the CDR3 is TGTGCCAGCAGCTTCAGAGGTGGGTTGGAGACCCAGTACTTC.

This chain uses TRBV7-8 with TRBJ1-1; D is undetermined. V was shortened by 1 base and J by 1 base, with 13 bases between the two germline ends. Germline V gene lookup returns CDR1 SGHVS and CDR2 FQNEAQ. The CDR3 has 16 residues. CDR3 bases: TGTGCCAGCAGCTTAGGAGGGAACAGTCGGAACACTGAAGCTTTCTTT. As protein: CASSLGGNSRNTEAFF.

The chain links TRBV5-5 to TRBJ2-3, with no clear D. The ends were cut back, 6 bases at V and 2 bases at J, with 4 bases in the middle. The CDR3 runs 11 residues. The germline gives CDR1 SGHKS, CDR2 YYEKEE (reference sequence). Written as DNA, the CDR3 is TGTGCCAGCACCTACACAGATACGCAGTATTTT. Amino acids: CASTYTDTQYF.

This clone was recorded a few times. The chain has TRBV11-3 and TRBJ1-1; possible D gene TRBD1, 5 bases. The V and J ends lost 5 bases and 4 bases respectively, with 20 bases between them. From germline, CDR1 is SGHNT and CDR2 YENEEA. This CDR3 is built from 16 residues. DNA of the CDR3: TGTGCCAGCAGCCGCCCCTCCTATGGGGGAGGCACTGAAGCTTTCTTT. Protein product: CASSRPSYGGGTEAFF. The full variable domain, completed using reference TRBV11-3 and TRBJ1-1, is EAGVVQSPRYKIIEKKQPVAFWCNPISGHNTLYWYLQNLGQGPELLIRYENEEAVDDSQLPKDRFSAERLKGVDSTLKIQPAELGDSAVYLCASSRPSYGGGTEAFFGQGTRLTVV.

The sample holds a few counts of this clone. The V call is TRBV10-3, the J call TRBJ2-3; D is perhaps TRBD2 (6 bases). Trimming shortened V by 11 bases and J by 11 bases, and 26 bases separated the two germline ends. Germline V lookup: CDR1 ENHRY, CDR2 SYGVKD. The CDR3 consists of 14 residues. CDR3 coding DNA: TGTGCCGTCGAGACTAGTTTAAGTTACCAGGGGCAGTATTTT. This sequence encodes CAVETSLSYQGQYF.

This rearrangement joins TRBV13 to TRBJ1-1; D uncertain. Germline V gives CDR1 PRHDT, CDR2 FYEKMQ (reference sequence). The CDR3 extends over 16 amino acids. Trimming removed 5 bases from V and 1 base from J, with 17 bases in between. The CDR3, as DNA: TGTGCCAGCAGCCCCCGGGTGAGGGCAGGGAACACTGAAGCTTTCTTT. Translated: CASSPRVRAGNTEAFF.

The rearrangement joins TRBV7-2 to TRBJ2-7; perhaps TRBD2 as D (7 bases). V was trimmed by 2 bases and J by 6 bases, leaving 14 bases between them. The CDR3 runs 14 residues. Germline-derived CDR1 and CDR2 are SGHTA and FQGNSA. CDR3 coding DNA: TGTGCCAGCAGCTTAAACGGGGGGCTGGGCGAGCAGTACTTC. It codes for CASSLNGGLGEQYF. Filled out from reference TRBV7-2 and TRBJ2-7, the complete variable domain reads GAGVSQSPSNKVTEKGKDVELRCDPISGHTALYWYRQSLGQGLEFLIYFQGNSAPDKSGLPSDRFSAERTGGSVSTLTIQRTQQEDSAVYLCASSLNGGLGEQYFGPGTRLTVT.

The V gene is TRBV5-1, the J gene TRBJ2-3, with a tentative D call TRBD1 (5 bases). Germline CDR1 is SGHRS and CDR2 is YFSETQ. The V end lost 3 bases, the J end lost 3 bases, and 11 bases lay between the germline ends. The CDR3 has 14 amino acids. CDR3 coding DNA: TGCGCCAGCAGCTCGTCGACAGCAACAGATACGCAGTATTTT. Amino acids: CASSSSTATDTQYF.

The gene calls are TRBV7-2 and TRBJ1-2, with 8 bases that match TRBD1. CDR3 length equals 15 residues. Per the germline V gene, CDR1 is SGHTA and CDR2 is FQGNSA. Losses at the gene ends were 5 bases for V and 6 bases for J; bases not matched to a gene: 11. CDR3 DNA: TGTGCCAGCAGCAACGGACAGGGCTTTTTTGATGGCTACACCTTC. This gives the protein CASSNGQGFFDGYTF. The complete variable domain, with remaining parts taken from reference TRBV7-2 and TRBJ1-2, reads GAGVSQSPSNKVTEKGKDVELRCDPISGHTALYWYRQSLGQGLEFLIYFQGNSAPDKSGLPSDRFSAERTGGSVSTLTIQRTQQEDSAVYLCASSNGQGFFDGYTFGSGTRLTVV.

This rearrangement joins TRBV5-5 to TRBJ1-4; 8 positions match TRBD1. Germline V gene lookup returns CDR1 SGHKS and CDR2 YYEKEE (reference sequence). The CDR3 extends over 17 amino acids. V trimming: 3 bases; J trimming: 5 bases; junction bases outside the gene matches: 12. CDR3 sequence reads: CASSSMTGDVGNEKLFF. The CDR3 DNA reads TGTGCCAGCAGCTCCATGACAGGGGATGTCGGGAATGAAAAACTGTTTTTT. Filled out from reference TRBV5-5 and TRBJ1-4, the complete variable domain reads DAGVTQSPTHLIKTRGQQVTLRCSPISGHKSVSWYQQVLGQGPQFIFQYYEKEERGRGNFPDRFSARQFPNYSSELNVNALLLGDSALYLCASSSMTGDVGNEKLFFGSGTQLSVL.

This chain joins TRBV7-9 and TRBJ1-1, with D possibly matching TRBD1 (6 bases). The CDR3 extends over 16 amino acids. Germline V gives CDR1 SEHNR, CDR2 FQNEAQ (reference sequence). Between the trimmed V and J ends, which lost 5 bases and 9 bases, there was a span of 25 bases. As DNA, the CDR3 is TGTGCCAGCAGCCCATTGGATTGGAGAGGGGGTCACAAAGCTTTCTTT. Translated, it gives CASSPLDWRGGHKAFF. Based on the CDR3 plus reference TRBV7-9 and TRBJ1-1, the full variable domain is DTGVSQNPRHKITKRGQNVTFRCDPISEHNRLYWYRQTLGQGPEFLTYFQNEAQLEKSRLLSDRFSAERPKGSFSTLEIQRTEQGDSAMYLCASSPLDWRGGHKAFFGQGTRLTVV.

V is TRBV5-1 and J is TRBJ1-1, with a tentative D call TRBD1 (6 bases). The V gene lost 1 base and the J gene lost 5 bases, with 9 bases spanning the gap. CDR1 SGHRS and CDR2 YFSETQ come from the germline V gene. The CDR3 totals 13 residues. The CDR3 nucleotides are TGCGCCAGCAGCTTGACAGGGCGAACTGAAGCTTTCTTT. Protein sequence: CASSLTGRTEAFF.

This chain uses TRBV30 with TRBJ1-3; no reliable D call. V was clipped by 3 bases and J by 2 bases, with 11 bases between them. Germline lookup yields CDR1 GTSNPN and CDR2 SVGIG (reference sequence). The CDR3 length is 14 residues. The CDR3 DNA is TGTGCCTGGAGAGACTTTATGGCTGGAAACACCATATATTTT. It specifies CAWRDFMAGNTIYF. The full variable domain, in which reference TRBV30 and TRBJ1-3 provide the parts outside the CDR3, is SQTIHQWPATLVQPVGSPLSLECTVEGTSNPNLYWYRQAAGRGLQLLFYSVGIGQISSEVPQNLSASRPQDRQFILSSKKLLLSDSGFYLCAWRDFMAGNTIYFGEGSWLTVV.

The chain combines TRBV5-5 with TRBJ1-2; TRBD1 matches 7 bases. CDR3 length: 13 amino acids. The V gene's germline CDR1 is SGHKS and CDR2 YYEKEE (reference sequence). The J segment lost 10 bases and the V segment lost 3 bases, leaving 9 bases of the junction unmatched. The CDR3 protein is CASSSTQGSNYTF. For the CDR3, the DNA is TGTGCCAGCAGCTCGACACAGGGGAGTAACTACACCTTC.

The chain uses TRBV19 and TRBJ2-3, with 9 bases aligning to TRBD2. Germline V CDR1 and CDR2: LNHDA, SQIVND (reference sequence). The CDR3 has 16 amino acids. J lost 1 base, V lost 4 bases, and 6 bases had no gene match. CDR3 protein: CASSNLAGSGTDTQYF. CDR3 sequence (DNA): TGTGCCAGTAGTAATCTAGCGGGGAGCGGCACAGATACGCAGTATTTT.

This chain links TRBV19 with TRBJ1-1; a weak D match, TRBD1 (5 bases). The germline V gene encodes CDR1 LNHDA and CDR2 SQIVND (reference sequence). V lost 10 bases to trimming and J lost 3 bases, with 18 bases between them. This CDR3 has 14 amino acids. CDR3 loop: CATRDIRVHTEAFF. CDR3 DNA: TGTGCCACCAGGGATATAAGGGTACACACTGAAGCTTTCTTT. Full variable domain (remainder filled in from reference TRBV19 and TRBJ1-1): DGGITQSPKYLFRKEGQNVTLSCEQNLNHDAMYWYRQDPGQGLRLIYYSQIVNDFQKGDIAEGYSVSREKKESFPLTVTSAQKNPTAFYLCATRDIRVHTEAFFGQGTRLTVV.

V and J are TRBV6-5 and TRBJ2-7, with unresolved D. Germline CDR1 and CDR2: MNHEY and SVGAGI. The CDR3 has 14 residues. V gave up 2 bases and J gave up 0 bases, with 8 bases separating them. The CDR3 coding sequence is TGTGCCAGCAGTTACGGGCTTAGCTCCTACGAGCAGTACTTC. The encoded protein is CASSYGLSSYEQYF.

The V call is TRBV2, the J call TRBJ1-2, with 7 bases fitting TRBD1. This CDR3 region has 12 residues. Germline assignment: CDR1 SNHLY and CDR2 FYNNEI. V lost 7 bases to trimming and J lost 6 bases; unmatched junction nucleotides: 5. CDR3 sequence (DNA): TGTGCCAGCACGTTTCAGGGGGATGGCTACACCTTC. As protein: CASTFQGDGYTF.

J is TRBJ1-1 and V is TRBV7-8, with 7 bases matching TRBD1. Germline trimming cut 3 bases from V and 6 bases from J; bases unmatched to any gene: 7. Germline-derived CDR1 and CDR2 are SGHVS and FQNEAQ. The CDR3 consists of 14 residues. The CDR3: CASSLTTGSPEAFF. CDR3 nucleotide sequence: TGTGCCAGCAGCTTGACGACAGGGAGTCCTGAAGCTTTCTTT.